This TCR beta chain was obtained from a study of early T cells in non-severe SARS-CoV-2 infection. In its sample, this clonotype was seen a few times. Trimming removed 6 bases from V and 3 bases from J, with 11 bases in between. The CDR3 runs 12 residues. Germline CDR1 reads SQVTM; CDR2 reads ANQGSEA. TCRdb itself ran the 5' RACE reads through MiXCR, one entry per CDR3 protein. The sample carries 95,000 to 100,000 distinct CDR3 sequences, under 15% recorded once. Sequenced input: whole blood. This chain links TRBV29-1 with TRBJ2-5; D call uncertain. The clonotype was recovered from an adult who was a healthcare worker with PCR-confirmed SARS-CoV-2 infection or an uninfected control (not recorded which). The CDR3 DNA reads TGCAGCGTCCTCAAAGCGAAAGAGACCCAGTACTTC. It yields the protein CSVLKAKETQYF.